Listed here are 18 T cell receptor beta chains from one sample, sequenced in a study of blood T cells in healthy people across ages. Using a J-beta primer mix together with a sample-barcoded 5' primer, a second PCR was run for roughly 6 to 12 cycles. TCRdb reanalysed the 5' RACE reads using MiXCR and keeps one entry per CDR3 protein. This table has around 600,000 distinct CDR3 sequences, 40% to 55% appearing once. Material for sequencing was blood. All receptors derive from a man older than 75 in good health.

The chain employs TRBV27 and TRBJ1-2, with D maybe TRBD1 (6 bases). CDR3 length: 15 amino acids. Trimming took 2 bases from V and 4 from J, leaving 14 bases between them. Germline loops: CDR1 MNHEY, CDR2 SMNVEV (reference sequence). The CDR3 reads CASSLRGGGSYGYTF. CDR3 sequence (DNA): TGTGCCAGCAGTTTAAGAGGGGGTGGTTCCTATGGCTACACCTTC.

This clonotype was found once. The rearrangement joins TRBV14 to TRBJ2-1; no clear D. Germline V gene sequence: CDR1 SGHDN, CDR2 FVKESK. This CDR3 is built from 13 residues. The V gene lost 2 bases and the J gene lost 7 bases, with 9 bases spanning the gap. The CDR3 here is CASSQQLGNEQFF. DNA of the CDR3: TGTGCCAGCAGCCAACAACTCGGGAATGAGCAGTTCTTC.

The chain uses TRBV18 and TRBJ2-4; D gene ambiguous. Trimming took 3 bases from V and 3 from J, leaving 15 bases between them. Germline V gene data show CDR1 as KGHSH and CDR2 as LQKENI. The CDR3 is 16 residues long. The CDR3 protein is CASSPVGRSGKNIQYF. The CDR3 nucleotides read TGTGCCAGCTCACCGGTGGGTCGGTCCGGCAAAAACATTCAGTACTTC.

The chain uses TRBV25-1 and TRBJ1-6, with D possibly TRBD1 on 6 matching bases. The CDR3 consists of 15 residues. Germline assignment: CDR1 MGHDK and CDR2 SYGVNS. Trimming removed 4 bases from V and 8 bases from J, with 15 bases in between. DNA of the CDR3: TGTGCCAGCAGTGGACAGGAGCTTAAGGATTCACCCCTCCACTTT. Translated: CASSGQELKDSPLHF.

At least ten counts were recorded for this clonotype. The rearrangement uses TRBV29-1 and TRBJ2-5; 11 bases align to TRBD1. This CDR3 spans 13 amino acids. Per the germline V gene, CDR1 is SQVTM and CDR2 is ANQGSEA. V lost 7 bases and J lost 5; bases outside the gene matches: 6. CDR3 residues: CSAGQGADETQYF. The CDR3 DNA is TGCAGCGCCGGACAGGGGGCAGATGAGACCCAGTACTTC.

The V and J genes are TRBV28 and TRBJ1-2; no clear D gene. The CDR3 consists of 15 residues. The germline CDR1 and CDR2 sequences are MDHEN and SYDVKM. V lost 2 bases, J lost 7 bases, and 17 bases lay in between. CDR3 residues: CASSLGSLGIVGYTF. Written as DNA, the CDR3 is TGTGCCAGCAGTTTAGGTTCCTTGGGTATAGTTGGCTACACCTTC.

The chain joins TRBV3-1 to TRBJ1-4; 7 bases fit TRBD1. Germline V lookup: CDR1 LGHDT, CDR2 YNNKEL (reference sequence). Losses at the gene ends were 4 bases for V and 0 bases for J; bases not matched to a gene: 8. The length of the CDR3 is 17 residues. The CDR3 nucleotides read TGTGCCAGCAGCCTTCAGACAGGGAGAGCAACTAATGAAAAACTGTTTTTT. Translated: CASSLQTGRATNEKLFF.

This clonotype was counted at least ten times. The DNA for the CDR3 is TGCGCCAGCAGCTCTCAGGGGAGCTCCTACGAGCAGTACTTC. This translates into CASSSQGSSYEQYF. The chain joins TRBV5-1 to TRBJ2-7, with TRBD1 as a possible D gene (6 bases). CDR1 and CDR2 (germline): SGHRS, YFSETQ. The CDR3 has 14 residues. Deletions cut 3 bases from V and 0 bases from J, with 10 bases between.

The genes are TRBV2 and TRBJ1-2; possibly TRBD1 for D (5 bases). V was trimmed by 6 bases and J by 4 bases, leaving 18 bases between them. The CDR3 runs 15 residues. From germline, CDR1 is SNHLY and CDR2 FYNNEI. CDR3 sequence reads: CASRADEGLGYGYTF. CDR3 DNA sequence: TGTGCCAGCAGGGCGGACGAGGGACTAGGCTATGGCTACACCTTC.

This clonotype was counted at least ten times. As DNA, the CDR3 is TGCGCCAGCAGCCAAGTTGGGGGCACAGATACGCAGTATTTT. It specifies CASSQVGGTDTQYF. This chain links TRBV4-3 with TRBJ2-3; D ambiguous. The V end was cut by 1 base, the J end by 1 base, with 6 bases between. This CDR3 spans 14 amino acids. Looked up from germline, CDR1 is LGHNA and CDR2 is YSLEER.

This chain links TRBV28 with TRBJ2-1, with D possibly matching TRBD2 (5 bases). CDR1 and CDR2 from the germline V gene are MDHEN and SYDVKM. This CDR3 has 16 residues. The V and J ends lost 6 bases and 6 bases respectively, with 21 bases between them. The CDR3 loop is CASSLPGMTSGNEQFF. Here the CDR3 DNA reads TGTGCCAGCAGCCTACCTGGGATGACCAGCGGCAATGAGCAGTTCTTC.

The chain couples TRBV12-3 or TRBV12-4 to TRBJ2-5; D may be TRBD2 (5 bases). V lost 3 bases to trimming and J lost 7 bases, with 15 bases between them. The CDR3 contains 14 residues. The CDR3 DNA reads TGTGCCAGCAGTTTCCGGGGTTTGTGGGGGACCCAGTACTTC. This gives the protein CASSFRGLWGTQYF.

The chain couples TRBV7-2 to TRBJ2-3; D is uncertain. Germline loops: CDR1 SGHTA, CDR2 FQGNSA. V was pared by 1 base and J by 6 bases, with 17 bases between. CDR3 length: 16 amino acids. CDR3 amino acids: CASSLGITPRVDTQYF. CDR3 coding DNA: TGTGCCAGCAGCTTAGGGATCACCCCCCGGGTTGATACGCAGTATTTT. Combining the CDR3 with reference TRBV7-2 and TRBJ2-3 gives the whole variable domain GAGVSQSPSNKVTEKGKDVELRCDPISGHTALYWYRQSLGQGLEFLIYFQGNSAPDKSGLPSDRFSAERTGGSVSTLTIQRTQQEDSAVYLCASSLGITPRVDTQYFGPGTRLTVL.

This clonotype turned up a few times. V gene TRBV20-1 combines with J gene TRBJ1-5; maybe TRBD1 (5 bases). The CDR3 contains 14 residues. Germline V gene sequence: CDR1 DFQATT, CDR2 SNEGSKA (reference sequence). V was trimmed by 6 bases and J by 4 bases, leaving 16 bases between them. This CDR3 is CSAHPGRLNQPQHF. CDR3 bases: TGCAGTGCCCACCCGGGACGTTTAAATCAGCCCCAGCATTTT.

V usage is TRBV7-2 and J usage is TRBJ1-2; no clear D gene. Germline V gives CDR1 SGHTA, CDR2 FQGNSA. Deletions cut 5 bases from V and 6 bases from J, with 13 bases between. This CDR3 spans 13 amino acids. This chain's CDR3 is CASSATISHGYTF. The DNA of the CDR3 is TGTGCCAGCAGCGCGACAATTAGCCATGGCTACACCTTC. Full variable domain (outside the CDR3, taken from reference TRBV7-2 and TRBJ1-2): GAGVSQSPSNKVTEKGKDVELRCDPISGHTALYWYRQSLGQGLEFLIYFQGNSAPDKSGLPSDRFSAERTGGSVSTLTIQRTQQEDSAVYLCASSATISHGYTFGSGTRLTVV.

This clonotype was counted between two and nine times. The V and J genes are TRBV6-5 and TRBJ2-1, with D possibly being TRBD1 or TRBD2 (5 bases each). Looked up from germline, CDR1 is MNHEY and CDR2 is SVGAGI. V was pared by 2 bases and J by 7 bases, with 18 bases between. CDR3 size: 16 residues. The CDR3 is CASSYHEGIAQNEQFF. As DNA, the CDR3 is TGTGCCAGCAGTTACCACGAGGGGATCGCACAGAATGAGCAGTTCTTC.

The chain is built from TRBV5-1 and TRBJ2-4; the D gene is possibly TRBD1 (5 bases). Germline values: CDR1 SGHRS, CDR2 YFSETQ. V dropped 4 bases and J dropped 5 bases, with 13 bases sitting between them. The CDR3 is 14 residues long. CDR3 residues: CASSTDTDQNIQYF. The CDR3 DNA reads as TGCGCCAGCAGCACGGACACGGACCAAAACATTCAGTACTTC.

The genes are TRBV29-1 and TRBJ2-3; 9 nucleotides align to TRBD2. The CDR3 contains 14 residues. Germline V gives CDR1 SQVTM, CDR2 ANQGSEA. Losses at the gene ends were 4 bases for V and 1 base for J; bases not matched to a gene: 3. The CDR3 sequence: CSVAASGGTDTQYF. CDR3 DNA sequence: TGCAGCGTTGCCGCTAGCGGGGGCACAGATACGCAGTATTTT.